The T cell receptor beta chain described here comes from a study of metastatic and nonmetastatic thyroid tumors. The overall study: Across blood and tumor or nodule tissue, repertoires from malignant and benign thyroid patients were compared with one another. Whole-study findings and limits: Malignant tumors reportedly showed significantly higher TCR beta diversity than benign nodules in both blood and tumor.

Original methodology: Across clinicopathological groups, CDR3 differences served as the basis for building a distant-metastasis classifier for papillary thyroid cancer. TCRdb re-clonotyped the PCR reads via MiXCR. In this record, the V and J calls reflect TCRdb's handling and not the investigators' own analysis. The sample gives some 23,000 clones, over 9.5% of which show up once; under 30% is in the top ten. Every patient was untreated before thyroid surgery. This clone showed up just a few times. Its matching antigen is unknown. A single base separates this from a much larger clone, so it may be a read error. The CDR3 extends over 19 amino acids. CDR1 and CDR2 (germline): MNHEY, SMNVEV (reference sequence).

The TCR was taken from a female donor with papillary thyroid cancer or a benign thyroid nodule (not recorded which). Some clones in this sample may be carry-over from other donors' samples. Sequenced sample: blood. The chain has TRBV27 and TRBJ2-1; 8 bases map to TRBD1. CDR3 DNA: TGTGCCAGCAGTTCGCTCGGACAGGGTAGTTTCTTCCGTTACAATGAGCGGTTCTTC. The encoded protein is CASSSLGQGSFFRYNERFF.